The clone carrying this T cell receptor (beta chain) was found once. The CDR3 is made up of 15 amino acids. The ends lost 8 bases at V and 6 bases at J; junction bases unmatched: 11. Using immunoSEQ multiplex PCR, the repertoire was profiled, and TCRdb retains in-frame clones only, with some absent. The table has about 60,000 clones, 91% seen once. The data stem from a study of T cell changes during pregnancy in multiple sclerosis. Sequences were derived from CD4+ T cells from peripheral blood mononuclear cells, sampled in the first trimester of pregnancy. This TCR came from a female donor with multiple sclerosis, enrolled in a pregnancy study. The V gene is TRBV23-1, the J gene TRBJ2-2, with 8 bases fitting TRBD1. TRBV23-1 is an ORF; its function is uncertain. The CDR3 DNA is TGCGCCAGCGGCAAGCAGGGGGCAGAGCCCGGGGAGCTGTTTTTT. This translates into CASGKQGAEPGELFF.